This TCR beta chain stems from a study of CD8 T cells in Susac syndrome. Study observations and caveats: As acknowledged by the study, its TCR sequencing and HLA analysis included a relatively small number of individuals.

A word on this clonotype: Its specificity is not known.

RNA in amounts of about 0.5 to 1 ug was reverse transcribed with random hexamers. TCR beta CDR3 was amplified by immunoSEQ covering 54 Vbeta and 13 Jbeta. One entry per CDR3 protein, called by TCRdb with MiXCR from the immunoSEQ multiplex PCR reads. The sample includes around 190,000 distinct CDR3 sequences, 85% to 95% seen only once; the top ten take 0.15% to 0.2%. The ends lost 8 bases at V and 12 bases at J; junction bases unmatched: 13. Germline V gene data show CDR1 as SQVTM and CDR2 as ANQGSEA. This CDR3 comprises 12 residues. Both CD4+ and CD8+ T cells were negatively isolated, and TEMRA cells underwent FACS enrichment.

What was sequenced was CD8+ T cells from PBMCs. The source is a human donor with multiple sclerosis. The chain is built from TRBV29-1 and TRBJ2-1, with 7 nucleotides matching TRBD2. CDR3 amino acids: CSPHLRGKGQFF. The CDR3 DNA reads TGCAGCCCCCACCTGCGGGGGAAGGGGCAGTTCTTC.